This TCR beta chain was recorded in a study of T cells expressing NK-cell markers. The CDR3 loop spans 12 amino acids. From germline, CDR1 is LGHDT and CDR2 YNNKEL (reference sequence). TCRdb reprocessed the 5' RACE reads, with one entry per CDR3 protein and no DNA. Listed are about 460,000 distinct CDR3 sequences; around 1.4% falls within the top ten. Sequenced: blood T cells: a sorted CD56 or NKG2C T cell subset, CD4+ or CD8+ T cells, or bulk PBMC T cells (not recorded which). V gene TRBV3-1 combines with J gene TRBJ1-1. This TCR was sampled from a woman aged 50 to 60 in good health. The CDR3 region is CASGGRFAEAFF.